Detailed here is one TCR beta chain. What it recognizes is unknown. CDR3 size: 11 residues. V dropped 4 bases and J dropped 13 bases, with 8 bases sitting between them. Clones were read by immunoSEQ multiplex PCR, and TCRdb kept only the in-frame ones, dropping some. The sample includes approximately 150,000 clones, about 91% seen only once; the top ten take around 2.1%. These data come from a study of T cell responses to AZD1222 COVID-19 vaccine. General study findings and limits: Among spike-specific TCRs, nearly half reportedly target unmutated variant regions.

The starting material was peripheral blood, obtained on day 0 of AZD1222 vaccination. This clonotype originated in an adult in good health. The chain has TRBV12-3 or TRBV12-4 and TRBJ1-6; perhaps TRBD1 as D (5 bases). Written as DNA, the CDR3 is TGTGCCAGCAGTTGGGGGGGGCCCCTCCACTTT. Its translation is CASSWGGPLHF.